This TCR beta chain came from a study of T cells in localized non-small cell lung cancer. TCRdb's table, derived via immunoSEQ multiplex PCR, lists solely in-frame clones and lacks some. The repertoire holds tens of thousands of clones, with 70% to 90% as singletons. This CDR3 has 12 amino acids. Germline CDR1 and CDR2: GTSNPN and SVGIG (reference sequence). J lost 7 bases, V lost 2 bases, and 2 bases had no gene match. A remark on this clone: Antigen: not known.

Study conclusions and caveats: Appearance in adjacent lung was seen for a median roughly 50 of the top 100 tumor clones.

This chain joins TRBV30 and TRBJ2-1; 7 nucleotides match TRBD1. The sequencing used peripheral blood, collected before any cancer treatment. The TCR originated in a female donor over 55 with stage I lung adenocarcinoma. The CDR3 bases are TGTGCCTGGAGTCCAGGGGGAAATGAGCAGTTCTTC. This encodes CAWSPGGNEQFF.